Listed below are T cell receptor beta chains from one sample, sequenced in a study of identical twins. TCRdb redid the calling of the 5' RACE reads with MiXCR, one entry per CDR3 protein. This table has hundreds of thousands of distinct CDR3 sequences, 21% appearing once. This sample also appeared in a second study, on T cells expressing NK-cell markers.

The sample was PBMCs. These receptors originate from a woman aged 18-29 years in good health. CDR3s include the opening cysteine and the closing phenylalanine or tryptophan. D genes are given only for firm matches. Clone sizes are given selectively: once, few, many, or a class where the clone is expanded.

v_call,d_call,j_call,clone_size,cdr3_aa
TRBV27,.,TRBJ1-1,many,CASSWGLSNTEAFF
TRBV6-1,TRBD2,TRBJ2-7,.,CASSGLAGGYEQYF
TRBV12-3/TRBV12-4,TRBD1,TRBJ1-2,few,CASSDRGFINYGYTF
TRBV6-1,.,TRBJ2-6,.,CASRSSLGGSGANVLTF
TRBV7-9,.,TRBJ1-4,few,CASSLQVNEKLFF
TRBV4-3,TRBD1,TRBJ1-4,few,CASSQEARGREKLFF
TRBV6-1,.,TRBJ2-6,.,CASSRGTLSGANVLTF
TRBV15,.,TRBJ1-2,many,CATSREAYYGYTF
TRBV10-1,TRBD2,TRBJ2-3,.,CASSVQRGNTDTQYF
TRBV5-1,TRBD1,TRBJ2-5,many,CASSLGQRETQYF
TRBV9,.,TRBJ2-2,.,CASSDQELAGELFF
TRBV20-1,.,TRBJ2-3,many,CSVLGVVEDTQYF
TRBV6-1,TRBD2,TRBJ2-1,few,CASSGDLNNEQFF
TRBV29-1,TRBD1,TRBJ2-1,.,CSVQGQAGGEQFF
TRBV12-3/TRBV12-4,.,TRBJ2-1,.,CASSRTPNEQFF
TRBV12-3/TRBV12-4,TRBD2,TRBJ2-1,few,CASRRTSGNNEQFF
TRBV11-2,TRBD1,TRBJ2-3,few,CASSSRFGQGSSMDTQYF
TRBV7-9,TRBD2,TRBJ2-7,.,CASSGSGSVSYEQYF
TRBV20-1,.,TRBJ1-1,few,CSARQKDRINTEAFF
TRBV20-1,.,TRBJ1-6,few,CSASPGGIPGSPLHF
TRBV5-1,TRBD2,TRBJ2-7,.,CASSLVVGGVSYEQYF
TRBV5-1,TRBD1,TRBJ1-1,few,CASSPGRGTGSEAFF
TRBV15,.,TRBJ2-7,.,CATSRDQGPYEQYF
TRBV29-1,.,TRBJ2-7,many,CSVVVPTGTYEQYF
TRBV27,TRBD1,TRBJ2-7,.,CASTRGQSYEQYF
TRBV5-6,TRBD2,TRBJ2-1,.,CASSLKSSGRRDEQFF
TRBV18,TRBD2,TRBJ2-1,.,CASSTPSGSRFEQFF
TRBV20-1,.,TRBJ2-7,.,CSAGTAPEYEQYF
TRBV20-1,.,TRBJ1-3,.,CSVTRGSGNTIYF
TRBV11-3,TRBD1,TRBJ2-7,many,CASSFSGTVLTYEQYF
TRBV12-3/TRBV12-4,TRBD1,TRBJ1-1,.,CASRRGAGNTEAFF
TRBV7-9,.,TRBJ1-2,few,CASSPSPAKGYTF
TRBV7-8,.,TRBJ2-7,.,CASISPSSGFEQYF
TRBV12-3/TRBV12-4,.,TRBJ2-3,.,CASRDSGLKDTQYF
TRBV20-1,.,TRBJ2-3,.,CSARPRLSASTDTQYF
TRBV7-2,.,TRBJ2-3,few,CASSQRTSYAQYF
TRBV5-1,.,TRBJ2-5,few,CASSLQIGGHQETQYF
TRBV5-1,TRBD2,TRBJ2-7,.,CASSLGTSGRASEQYF
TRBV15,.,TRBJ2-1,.,CATSISVSYNEQFF
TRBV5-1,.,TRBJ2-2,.,CASSSRQYGTGELFF
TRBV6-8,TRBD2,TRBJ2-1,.,CASKTSGPYNEQFF
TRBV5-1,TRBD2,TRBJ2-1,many,CASSPQTSGGSYNEQFF
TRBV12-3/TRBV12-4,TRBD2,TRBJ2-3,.,CASTARLAGNTDTQYF
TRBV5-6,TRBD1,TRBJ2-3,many,CASSLAPGQVTDTQYF
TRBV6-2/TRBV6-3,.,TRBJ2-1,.,CASLMGELRALGEQFF
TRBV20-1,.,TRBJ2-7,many,CSATLWTGLEQYF
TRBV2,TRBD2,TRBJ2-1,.,CASTLAGGQFF
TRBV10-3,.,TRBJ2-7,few,CAISQTSSYEQYF
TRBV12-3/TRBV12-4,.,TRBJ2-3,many,CASSRDTDTQYF
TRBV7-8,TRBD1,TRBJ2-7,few,CASLKPGQGGEQYF
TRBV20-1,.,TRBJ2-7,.,CSARRGTTRGEQYF
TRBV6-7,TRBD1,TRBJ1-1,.,CASIRVTGMNTEAFF